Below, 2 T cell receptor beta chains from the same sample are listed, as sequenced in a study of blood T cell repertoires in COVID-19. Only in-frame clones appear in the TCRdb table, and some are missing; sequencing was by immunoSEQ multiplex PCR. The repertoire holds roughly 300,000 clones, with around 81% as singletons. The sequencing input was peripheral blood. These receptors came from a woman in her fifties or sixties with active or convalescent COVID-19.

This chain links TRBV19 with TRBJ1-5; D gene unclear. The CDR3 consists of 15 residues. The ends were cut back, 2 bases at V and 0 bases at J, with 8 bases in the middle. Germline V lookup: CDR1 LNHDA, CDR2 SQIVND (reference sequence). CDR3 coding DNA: TGTGCCAGTAGTATATGGGAGCATAGCAATCAGCCCCAGCATTTT. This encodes CASSIWEHSNQPQHF. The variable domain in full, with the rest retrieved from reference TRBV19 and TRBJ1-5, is DGGITQSPKYLFRKEGQNVTLSCEQNLNHDAMYWYRQDPGQGLRLIYYSQIVNDFQKGDIAEGYSVSREKKESFPLTVTSAQKNPTAFYLCASSIWEHSNQPQHFGDGTRLSIL.

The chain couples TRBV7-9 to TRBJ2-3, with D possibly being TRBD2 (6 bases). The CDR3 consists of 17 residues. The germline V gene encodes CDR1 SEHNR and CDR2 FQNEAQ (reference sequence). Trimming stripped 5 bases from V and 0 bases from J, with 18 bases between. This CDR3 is CASSPKPRGISTDTQYF. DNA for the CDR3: TGTGCCAGCAGCCCGAAACCCCGGGGGATAAGCACAGATACGCAGTATTTT. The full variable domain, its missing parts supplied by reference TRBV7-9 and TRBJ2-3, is DTGVSQNPRHKITKRGQNVTFRCDPISEHNRLYWYRQTLGQGPEFLTYFQNEAQLEKSRLLSDRFSAERPKGSFSTLEIQRTEQGDSAMYLCASSPKPRGISTDTQYFGPGTRLTVL.